A single sample is the source of the 19 T cell receptor beta chains below, sequenced in a study of T cells after yellow fever vaccination (dated by TCRdb to the late 2010s). The library came from 5' RACE. Sequenced on an Illumina NovaSeq 6000. In-frame beta chains were kept once TCRdb had trimmed the public reads at Q25 with fastp and called clones with MiXCR. For every CDR3 protein sequence, its rows merge into one entry that carries the most common genes and DNA. The sample table shows around 120,000 distinct CDR3 sequences, and 13% to 15% are seen once. Clones ranked in the top ten supply approximately 39% of the sample. The sample's treatment or condition label, decoded: live attenuated yellow fever vaccine strain. The sample here was CD8+ T cells sorted from PBMCs, taken 5 days after the yellow fever booster vaccination. The origin of the receptors is a man between 18 and 29 years old who received the YFV17D yellow fever vaccine.

V usage is TRBV20-1 and J usage is TRBJ1-5; 9 bases line up with TRBD1. The CDR3 loop spans 19 amino acids. The V gene end was trimmed by 0 bases and the J gene end by 0 bases; junction bases not matched to a gene: 12. CDR1 and CDR2 (germline): DFQATT, SNEGSKA (reference sequence). CDR3 coding DNA: TGCAGTGCTAGAGATCTAAGACAGGGGGGCTATTATAGCAATCAGCCCCAGCATTTT. As protein: CSARDLRQGGYYSNQPQHF.

This clonotype was counted ten times or more. The V gene is TRBV4-2, the J gene TRBJ2-3, with 9 bases lining up with TRBD2. Per the germline V gene, CDR1 is LGHNA and CDR2 is YNFKEQ. The junction had 18 bases not matched to a gene; V was cut back by 0 bases and J by 2 bases. The CDR3 runs 21 residues. The CDR3 region is CASSQDFERGAFPVNTDTQYF. The CDR3 DNA follows: TGTGCCAGCAGCCAAGATTTCGAGCGGGGGGCTTTTCCGGTGAACACAGATACGCAGTATTTT.

This sequence joins TRBV6-2 or TRBV6-3 and TRBJ2-7; D remains unclear. Germline assignment: CDR1 MNHEY and CDR2 SVGEGT. This CDR3 has 13 residues. The V and J ends lost 0 bases and 4 bases respectively, with 7 bases between them. CDR3 region: CASSYSNLYEQYF. CDR3 in DNA: TGTGCCAGCAGTTACTCTAATCTTTACGAGCAGTACTTC.

J is TRBJ2-5 and V is TRBV6-2 or TRBV6-3; D possibly corresponds to TRBD1 (6 bases). Germline values: CDR1 MNHEY, CDR2 SVGEGT. This CDR3 is 16 amino acids long. Trimming cost V 6 bases and J 1 base, with 18 bases left between them. The CDR3 protein is CASSPEQGTFQETQYF. Written as DNA, the CDR3 is TGTGCCAGCAGCCCAGAGCAGGGGACGTTCCAAGAGACCCAGTACTTC.

This clonotype was seen at least ten times. The J gene is TRBJ2-2, the V gene TRBV3-1, with D perhaps matching TRBD2 (6 bases). The CDR3 is 17 amino acids. Germline V lookup: CDR1 LGHDT, CDR2 YNNKEL (reference sequence). Trimming stripped 2 bases from V and 1 base from J, with 14 bases between. CDR3 nucleotides: TGTGCCAGCAGCCAATACCCCCCCGGGGGGAACACCGGGGAGCTGTTTTTT. Its translation is CASSQYPPGGNTGELFF.

The chain joins TRBV4-3 to TRBJ2-2, with 8 bases matching TRBD2. Per germline, CDR1 LGHNA and CDR2 YSLEER. J was trimmed by 7 bases and V by 5 bases; bases with no gene match: 12. The CDR3 runs to 16 residues. Here the CDR3 DNA reads TGCGCCAGCAGCGTCGGGGGACTAGAGTCTATCGGGGAGCTGTTTTTT. Translation gives CASSVGGLESIGELFF.

This clonotype has a handful of counts. The chain uses TRBV12-3 or TRBV12-4 and TRBJ1-1; 9 nucleotides align to TRBD1. CDR3 size: 14 residues. V was clipped by 5 bases and J by 1 base; unmatched bases: 2. CDR3 coding DNA: TGTGCCAGCAGTGTGGGACAGGGGAACACTGAAGCTTTCTTT. This codes for CASSVGQGNTEAFF.

The chain employs TRBV9 and TRBJ1-6; 9 bases match TRBD1. The V gene end was trimmed by 3 bases and the J gene end by 9 bases; junction bases not matched to a gene: 7. Looked up from germline, CDR1 is SGDLS and CDR2 is YYNGEE. The CDR3 is made up of 15 amino acids. The CDR3 protein is CASSARDREISPLHF. DNA of the CDR3: TGTGCCAGCAGCGCGAGGGACAGGGAGATTTCACCCCTCCACTTT.

Of note for this clonotype: The junction does not match germline at one end; this may be a read error. V usage is TRBV7-7 and J usage is TRBJ2-3; TRBD2 matches 8 bases. Germline CDR1 and CDR2: SSHAT and FNYEAQ (reference sequence). This CDR3 is built from 16 residues. The CDR3 bases are TGTGCTAGCAGCCCACTAATAGCGGGGCACACAGATACGCAGTATTTT. Translation gives CASSPLIAGHTDTQYF.

This clonotype was detected only a few times. The chain links TRBV7-9 to TRBJ2-3; D might be TRBD1 or TRBD2, each matching 5 bases. CDR1 and CDR2 from the germline V gene are SEHNR and FQNEAQ (reference sequence). Trimming took off 5 bases at V and 2 bases at J, with 20 bases between the two ends. The CDR3 length is 17 residues. The CDR3 DNA is TGTGCCAGCAGCCAAAGTCCCATCTCGGGGCACACAGATACGCAGTATTTT. Its translation: CASSQSPISGHTDTQYF.

The chain combines TRBV6-6 with TRBJ2-7; 10 nucleotides line up with TRBD2. Trimming took 2 bases from V and 5 from J; bases not matched to a gene: 21. Germline CDR1 and CDR2: MNHNY and SVGAGI (reference sequence). The CDR3 is made up of 20 amino acids. CDR3 in DNA: TGTGCCAGCAGTTACGGCCCCTCGTATGGGACTAGCGAGATTGGTGACGAGCAGTACTTC. It is translated as CASSYGPSYGTSEIGDEQYF.

This clonotype was seen a handful of times. The gene calls are TRBV4-3 and TRBJ1-2; a possible D gene is TRBD1 (5 bases). The CDR3 has 16 residues. Between the trimmed V and J ends, which lost 0 bases and 4 bases, there was a span of 15 bases. CDR1 and CDR2 from the germline V gene are LGHNA and YSLEER. CDR3 coding DNA: TGCGCCAGCAGCCAAGATAGGCAGGGCACTAGCTATGGCTACACCTTC. As protein: CASSQDRQGTSYGYTF.

This chain links TRBV20-1 with TRBJ2-7; no clear D. Trimming took 0 bases from V and 4 from J, leaving 7 bases between them. Germline CDR1 and CDR2: DFQATT and SNEGSKA (reference sequence). CDR3 length: 12 residues. The DNA for the CDR3 is TGCAGTGCTAGAGATCGCGATTACGAGCAGTACTTC. Amino acids: CSARDRDYEQYF.

This clonotype appeared a few times. The chain has TRBV6-2 or TRBV6-3 and TRBJ1-5; D ambiguous. CDR1 and CDR2 (germline): MNHEY, SVGEGT. V was cut by 4 bases and J by 6 bases, with 13 bases left in between. The CDR3 runs 14 residues. CDR3 sequence reads: CASSFTGGIQPQHF. The CDR3, as DNA: TGTGCCAGCAGTTTCACGGGCGGAATTCAGCCCCAGCATTTT.

The chain employs TRBV9 and TRBJ2-1; D may be TRBD1 (5 bases). The ends were cut back, 3 bases at V and 10 bases at J, with 8 bases in the middle. Germline CDR1 and CDR2: SGDLS and YYNGEE. The CDR3 sequence is 11 residues long. The CDR3, as DNA: TGTGCCAGCAGCGATCGACAGGAGCAGTTCTTC. Its protein product is CASSDRQEQFF.

The chain employs TRBV4-3 and TRBJ1-2; perhaps TRBD1 as D (6 bases). CDR1 is LGHNA, CDR2 YSLEER, per germline. V was shortened by 3 bases and J by 8 bases, with 13 bases between the two germline ends. The CDR3 is 13 residues long. CDR3 amino acids: CASSHPGDLGYTF. CDR3 bases: TGCGCCAGCAGCCACCCAGGGGATCTCGGCTACACCTTC.

This clonotype has more than one count but fewer than ten. The chain links TRBV6-2 or TRBV6-3 to TRBJ2-5, with D possibly TRBD1 on 5 matching bases. The CDR3 sequence is 15 residues long. Between the trimmed V and J ends, which lost 5 bases and 1 base, there was a span of 14 bases. Germline assignment: CDR1 MNHEY and CDR2 SVGEGT. The CDR3 coding sequence is TGTGCCAGCAGTCGCCTGGGGCTTTCCCAAGAGACCCAGTACTTC. Protein product: CASSRLGLSQETQYF.

This sequence joins TRBV6-2 or TRBV6-3 and TRBJ2-3; 11 nucleotides agree with TRBD2. Germline V CDR1 and CDR2: MNHEY, SVGEGT. Unmatched junction bases numbered 8, after V lost 5 bases and J lost 1 base. The CDR3 spans 17 residues. The CDR3 is CASSLAGGPIGTDTQYF. CDR3 coding DNA: TGTGCCAGCAGTCTAGCGGGGGGCCCCATCGGCACAGATACGCAGTATTTT.

This chain joins TRBV2 and TRBJ1-5; unclear D gene. The length of the CDR3 is 14 residues. V was shortened by 3 bases and J by 3 bases, with 9 bases between the two germline ends. Per the germline V gene, CDR1 is SNHLY and CDR2 is FYNNEI. The DNA of the CDR3 is TGTGCCAGCAGTGAGGCGGGAACCAATCAGCCCCAGCATTTT. This codes for CASSEAGTNQPQHF. Complete variable domain (other parts from reference TRBV2 and TRBJ1-5): EPEVTQTPSHQVTQMGQEVILRCVPISNHLYFYWYRQILGQKVEFLVSFYNNEISEKSEIFDDQFSVERPDGSNFTLKIRSTKLEDSAMYFCASSEAGTNQPQHFGDGTRLSIL.